This TCR beta chain was captured in a study of T-cell reconstitution after alpha-beta-depleted transplantation in children. Construction of the TCRbeta library involved unique molecular identifiers. TCRdb fed the PCR reads into MiXCR, producing one record per CDR3 protein. Here the sample spans nearly 20,000 distinct CDR3 sequences, approximately 12% being singletons. This clonotype was seen many times. J was trimmed by 4 bases and V by 7 bases; bases with no gene match: 12. This CDR3 contains 15 residues. Per the germline V gene, CDR1 is MDHEN and CDR2 is SYDVKM. The gene calls are TRBV28 and TRBJ2-5; 7 nucleotides line up with TRBD1. This material consisted of PBMCs, mostly from graft donor cells, taken 60 days after TCRalphabeta/CD19-depleted stem cell transplant. The receptor was isolated from a female patient aged 2 to 10 who had a stem cell transplant for congenital amegakaryocytic thrombocytopenia, so the T cells may come from the graft donor. CDR3 DNA sequence: TGTGCCAGCACAAGCTTGGAACAGGGGAGAGAGACCCAGTACTTC. This encodes CASTSLEQGRETQYF.